These 3 T cell receptor beta chains originate from one sample sequenced in a study of Ad26.COV2.S vaccination and SARS-CoV-2 variants. Treatment noted: some 19 received Ad26.COV2.S at low or high dose, single or two shots; 5 received placebo; per-sample allocation not given. The investigators took samples on day 63 after the first vaccine or placebo injection. Generated by immunoSEQ multiplex PCR, the TCRdb table keeps only in-frame clones and is missing some. The profile shows 350,000 to 500,000 clones, around 90% of them singletons. Here the sequenced sample was peripheral blood, taken in a trial of Ad26.COV2.S vaccine versus placebo. These receptors all stem from a person between 18 and 60 years old who received the Ad26.COV2.S COVID-19 vaccine or a placebo.

This chain connects TRBV9 to TRBJ2-3; D is perhaps TRBD2 (5 bases). CDR3 length equals 16 residues. Trimming cost V 1 base and J 5 bases, with 17 bases left between them. Germline assignment: CDR1 SGDLS and CDR2 YYNGEE. CDR3 DNA: TGTGCCAGCAGCGTACGGCGGGCCGGGCTAGTAGATACGCAGTATTTT. Translating it yields CASSVRRAGLVDTQYF.

This clone was seen a handful of times. This chain connects TRBV9 to TRBJ2-7; 10 nucleotides align to TRBD2. After removal of 4 bases from V and 2 bases from J, the junction contained 12 bases not matched to a gene. This CDR3 comprises 17 residues. The germline gives CDR1 SGDLS, CDR2 YYNGEE. DNA of the CDR3: TGTGCCAGCAGCCCCACGACTAGGACTAGCGGACCCTACGAGCAGTACTTC. Residues: CASSPTTRTSGPYEQYF.

This rearrangement joins TRBV3-1 (or the pseudogene TRBV3-2) to TRBJ2-5; D is ambiguous. Deletions cut 1 base from V and 5 bases from J, with 11 bases between. There are 14 residues in the CDR3. CDR1 LGHDT and CDR2 YNNKEL come from the germline V gene (reference sequence). CDR3 sequence (DNA): TGTGCCAGCAGCCAAGCCGCTATGGAGGAGACCCAGTACTTC. Translation gives CASSQAAMEETQYF.